Presented here are 15 T cell receptor beta chains from one specimen sequenced in a study of blood T cell repertoires in COVID-19. The protocol was immunoSEQ multiplex PCR, while the TCRdb copy is restricted to in-frame clones and leaves out a portion. There are about 150,000 clones in the sample; 70% to 90% occur only once, and more than 4% lies in the top ten. Source material: peripheral blood. The receptors shown here come from a woman aged 45-59 years with acute or convalescent COVID-19.

V gene TRBV7-3 combines with J gene TRBJ1-6; D not certain. Per germline, CDR1 SGHTA and CDR2 FQGTGA. Trimming took off 8 bases at V and 7 bases at J, with 12 bases between the two ends. CDR3 size: 13 residues. CDR3 nucleotide sequence: TGTGCCAGCGGGAGGGAGAGGAATTCACCCCTCCACTTT. It codes for CASGRERNSPLHF.

The chain employs TRBV4-3 and TRBJ1-1; 9 positions match TRBD1. This CDR3 has 14 amino acids. V lost 4 bases to trimming and J lost 7 bases; unmatched junction nucleotides: 7. Germline V gene data show CDR1 as LGHNA and CDR2 as YSLEER. Here the CDR3 reads CASSRQGEGVEAFF. In DNA form, the CDR3 reads TGCGCCAGCAGCCGACAGGGGGAGGGGGTTGAAGCTTTCTTT.

The chain joins TRBV3-1 (or the pseudogene TRBV3-2) to TRBJ2-2; D uncertain. This CDR3 comprises 16 residues. The germline V and J ends were trimmed by 1 base and 8 bases, with 17 bases remaining between them. The germline CDR1 and CDR2 sequences are LGHDT and YNNKEL (reference sequence). The CDR3 DNA sequence: TGTGCCAGCAGCCAAGTCGAATATCTTGAGAGGGGGGAGCTGTTTTTT. This codes for CASSQVEYLERGELFF.

V is TRBV5-1 and J is TRBJ2-3; possibly TRBD2 for D (6 bases). Per germline, CDR1 SGHRS and CDR2 YFSETQ. This CDR3 spans 14 amino acids. Trimming cost V 4 bases and J 6 bases, with 15 bases left between them. For the CDR3, the DNA is TGCGCCAGCAGCCCGGGAGAGGTAAAGGATACGCAGTATTTT. As protein: CASSPGEVKDTQYF.

The CDR3, as DNA: TGCGCCAGTCGACAGGACCCTTACTACGAGCAGTACTTC. Its protein product is CASRQDPYYEQYF. This chain links TRBV5-1 with TRBJ2-7; D is possibly TRBD1 (6 bases). CDR3 length: 13 amino acids. V lost 8 bases and J lost 3, with 15 bases in between. From germline, CDR1 is SGHRS and CDR2 YFSETQ.

The chain uses TRBV19 and TRBJ2-7, with TRBD1 as a possible D gene (6 bases). The CDR3 length is 12 residues. Germline V CDR1 and CDR2: LNHDA, SQIVND (reference sequence). V was trimmed by 6 bases and J by 3 bases, leaving 9 bases between them. The CDR3 here is CASRDRFYEQYF. Here the CDR3 DNA reads TGTGCCAGTAGAGACAGGTTCTACGAGCAGTACTTC. The full variable domain, in which reference TRBV19 and TRBJ2-7 provide the parts outside the CDR3, is DGGITQSPKYLFRKEGQNVTLSCEQNLNHDAMYWYRQDPGQGLRLIYYSQIVNDFQKGDIAEGYSVSREKKESFPLTVTSAQKNPTAFYLCASRDRFYEQYFGPGTRLTVT.

The chain recombines TRBV7-9 with TRBJ2-1; D perhaps matches TRBD2 (5 bases). The CDR3 is made up of 15 amino acids. The germline V and J ends were trimmed by 3 bases and 1 base, with 10 bases remaining between them. The V gene's germline CDR1 is SEHNR and CDR2 FQNEAQ (reference sequence). The chain's CDR3 is CASSFAQRSYNEQFF. The CDR3 bases are TGTGCCAGCAGCTTTGCCCAGCGGTCCTACAATGAGCAGTTCTTC.

V gene TRBV6-5 combines with J gene TRBJ1-1; TRBD1 aligns across 10 bases. The germline gives CDR1 MNHEY, CDR2 SVGAGI. The CDR3 is made up of 13 amino acids. V shed 6 bases, J shed 8 bases, and the junction held 6 bases outside the gene matches. CDR3 residues: CASSLDRGGEAFF. The DNA for the CDR3 is TGTGCCAGCAGCCTGGACAGGGGGGGAGAAGCTTTCTTT.

Details on this clone: The junction shows a germline mismatch at one end, possibly a read error. The CDR3 DNA reads TGTGCCAGCAGCCCGGGCAGGGAGGAGCACCGGGGAGCTGTTTTT. Protein: CASSPGREEHRGAVF. This sequence joins TRBV7-3 and TRBJ2-2; D might be TRBD2 (6 bases). Germline V gene sequence: CDR1 SGHTA, CDR2 FQGTGA. This CDR3 has 15 residues.

This chain uses TRBV5-4 with TRBJ2-3; D gene ambiguous. CDR1 and CDR2 (germline): SGHNT, YYREEE (reference sequence). Deletions cut 5 bases from V and 5 bases from J, with 9 bases between. The CDR3 length is 12 residues. DNA of the CDR3: TGTGCCAGCAGTAAATGGAGAGATACGCAGTATTTT. Translation: CASSKWRDTQYF.

The gene calls are TRBV5-6 and TRBJ1-2; no reliable D call. CDR1 is SGHDT and CDR2 is YYEEEE in the germline V gene. Deletions cut 0 bases from V and 4 bases from J, with 13 bases between. This CDR3 has 15 residues. DNA for the CDR3: TGTGCCAGCAGCTTGGTCGCGTTAAGAGCCTATGGCTACACCTTC. Translation gives CASSLVALRAYGYTF. The full variable domain, rest sourced from reference TRBV5-6 and TRBJ1-2, is DAGVTQSPTHLIKTRGQQVTLRCSPKSGHDTVSWYQQALGQGPQFIFQYYEEEERQRGNFPDRFSGHQFPNYSSELNVNALLLGDSALYLCASSLVALRAYGYTFGSGTRLTVV.

The rearrangement joins TRBV28 to TRBJ2-1; 16 nucleotides align to TRBD2. With V trimmed by 3 bases and J by 8 bases, 10 bases remained unmatched. In germline, CDR1 is MDHEN, CDR2 SYDVKM. This CDR3 contains 18 residues. The CDR3 coding sequence is TGTGCCAGCAGTTTTTGGGGTCCCGGGACTAGCGGGGGGGATGAGCAGTTCTTC. It is translated as CASSFWGPGTSGGDEQFF.

The V and J genes are TRBV18 and TRBJ2-2; D remains ambiguous. Trimming left V 3 bases short and J 5 bases short, with 13 bases between. This CDR3 is built from 15 residues. CDR1 is KGHSH and CDR2 is LQKENI in the germline V gene. The CDR3 DNA sequence: TGTGCCAGCTCACCGAGTTCTAGGAGAACCGGGGAGCTGTTTTTT. Translated: CASSPSSRRTGELFF. The complete variable domain, with remaining parts taken from reference TRBV18 and TRBJ2-2, reads NAGVMQNPRHLVRRRGQEARLRCSPMKGHSHVYWYRQLPEEGLKFMVYLQKENIIDESGMPKERFSAEFPKEGPSILRIQQVVRGDSAAYFCASSPSSRRTGELFFGEGSRLTVL.

V and J are TRBV30 and TRBJ1-5; no clear D gene. The germline CDR1 and CDR2 sequences are GTSNPN and SVGIG (reference sequence). Trimming left V 4 bases short and J 4 bases short, with 11 bases between. The CDR3 covers 13 residues. Written as DNA, the CDR3 is TGTGCCTGGAATCAGAATCCAAATCAGCCCCAGCATTTT. Protein product: CAWNQNPNQPQHF.

The gene calls are TRBV6-5 and TRBJ1-2; 8 bases are shared with TRBD1. Trimming took 4 bases from V and 4 from J; bases not matched to a gene: 5. This CDR3 contains 14 residues. Per germline, CDR1 MNHEY and CDR2 SVGAGI. This CDR3 is CASSFGQGGYGYTF. In DNA form, the CDR3 reads TGTGCCAGCAGTTTCGGACAGGGAGGCTATGGCTACACCTTC.